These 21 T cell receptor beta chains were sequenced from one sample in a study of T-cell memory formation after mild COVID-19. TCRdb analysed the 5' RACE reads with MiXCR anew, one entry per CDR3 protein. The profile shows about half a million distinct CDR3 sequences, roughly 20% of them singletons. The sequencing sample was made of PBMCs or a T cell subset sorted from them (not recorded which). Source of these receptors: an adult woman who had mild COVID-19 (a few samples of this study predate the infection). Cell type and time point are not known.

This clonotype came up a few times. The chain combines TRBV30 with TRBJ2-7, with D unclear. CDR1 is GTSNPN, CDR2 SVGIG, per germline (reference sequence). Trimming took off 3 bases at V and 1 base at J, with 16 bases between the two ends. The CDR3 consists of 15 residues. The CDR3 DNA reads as TGTGCCTGGAGCTCCGAGGACGTCCCTTCCTACGAGCAGTACTTC. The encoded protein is CAWSSEDVPSYEQYF.

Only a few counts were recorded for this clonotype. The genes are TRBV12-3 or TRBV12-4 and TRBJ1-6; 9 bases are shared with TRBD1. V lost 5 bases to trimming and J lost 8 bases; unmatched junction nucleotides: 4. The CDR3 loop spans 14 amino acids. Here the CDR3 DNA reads TGTGCCAGCAGTCTACAGGGGGCTGATTCACCCCTCCACTTT. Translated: CASSLQGADSPLHF.

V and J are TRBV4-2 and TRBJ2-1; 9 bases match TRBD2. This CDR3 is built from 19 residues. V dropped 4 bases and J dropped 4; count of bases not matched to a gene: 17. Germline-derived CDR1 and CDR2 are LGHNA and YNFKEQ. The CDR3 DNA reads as TGTGCCAGCAGCCCTGGACCGAGGGCGCGGGGGGGCCTGTACAATGAGCAGTTCTTC. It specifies CASSPGPRARGGLYNEQFF.

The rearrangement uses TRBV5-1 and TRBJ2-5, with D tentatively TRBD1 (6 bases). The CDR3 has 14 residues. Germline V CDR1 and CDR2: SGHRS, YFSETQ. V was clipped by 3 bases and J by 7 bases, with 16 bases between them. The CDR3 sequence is CASSSTDSGGTQYF. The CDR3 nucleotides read TGCGCCAGCAGCTCGACGGACAGTGGAGGGACCCAGTACTTC.

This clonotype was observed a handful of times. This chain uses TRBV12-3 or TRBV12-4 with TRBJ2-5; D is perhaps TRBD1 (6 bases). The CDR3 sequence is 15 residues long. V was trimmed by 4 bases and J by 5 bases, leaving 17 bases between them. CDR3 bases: TGTGCCAGCAGTTCTGAAGGGGACAACAGGGAGACCCAGTACTTC. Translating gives CASSSEGDNRETQYF.

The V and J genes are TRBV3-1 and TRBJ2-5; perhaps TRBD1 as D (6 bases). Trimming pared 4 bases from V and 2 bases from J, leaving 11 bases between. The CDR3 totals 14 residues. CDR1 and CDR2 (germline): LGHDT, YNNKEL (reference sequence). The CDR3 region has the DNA TGTGCCAGCAGCCCATACAGGGATCAAGAGACCCAGTACTTC. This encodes CASSPYRDQETQYF.

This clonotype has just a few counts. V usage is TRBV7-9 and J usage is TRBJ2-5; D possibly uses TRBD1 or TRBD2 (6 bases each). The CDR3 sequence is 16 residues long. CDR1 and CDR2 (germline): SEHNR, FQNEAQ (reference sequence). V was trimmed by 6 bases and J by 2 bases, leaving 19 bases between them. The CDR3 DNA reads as TGTGCCAGCAGTCCGAGGGGGGTCCAGGAGCAAGAGACCCAGTACTTC. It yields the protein CASSPRGVQEQETQYF.

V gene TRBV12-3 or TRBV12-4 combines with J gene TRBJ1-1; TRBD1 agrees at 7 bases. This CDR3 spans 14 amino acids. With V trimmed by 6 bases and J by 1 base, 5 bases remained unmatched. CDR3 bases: TGTGCCAGCAGGGCGGACAGGAGGAACACTGAAGCTTTCTTT. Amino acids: CASRADRRNTEAFF.

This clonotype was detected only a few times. The CDR3 loop is CASSPTGALSYYGYTF. The CDR3 bases are TGTGCCAGCAGTCCGACAGGGGCCCTCTCTTACTATGGCTACACCTTC. V and J are TRBV6-6 and TRBJ1-2; 8 bases map to TRBD1. In germline, CDR1 is MNHNY, CDR2 SVGAGI (reference sequence). J lost 3 bases, V lost 5 bases, and 11 bases had no gene match. This CDR3 contains 16 residues.

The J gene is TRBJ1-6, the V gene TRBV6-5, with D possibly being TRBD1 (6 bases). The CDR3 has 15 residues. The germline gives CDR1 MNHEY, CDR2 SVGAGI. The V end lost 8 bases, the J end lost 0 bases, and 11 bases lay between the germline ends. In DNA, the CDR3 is TGTGCCAGCGGGGGCACGAGCTCCTATAATTCACCCCTCCACTTT. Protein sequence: CASGGTSSYNSPLHF.

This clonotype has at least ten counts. The CDR3 loop reads CASSHRTSVRNEQFF. DNA for the CDR3: TGTGCCAGCAGCCATCGGACTAGCGTTCGGAATGAGCAGTTCTTC. V gene TRBV3-1 combines with J gene TRBJ2-1, with 9 bases fitting TRBD2. The CDR3 runs to 15 residues. V dropped 3 bases and J dropped 7; count of bases not matched to a gene: 7. The germline CDR1 and CDR2 sequences are LGHDT and YNNKEL (reference sequence).

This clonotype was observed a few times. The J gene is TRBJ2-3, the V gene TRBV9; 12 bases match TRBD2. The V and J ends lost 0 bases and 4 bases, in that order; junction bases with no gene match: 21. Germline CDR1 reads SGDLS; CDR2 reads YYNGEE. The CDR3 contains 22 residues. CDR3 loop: CASSVGHGGEFASGRAADTQYF. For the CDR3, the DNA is TGTGCCAGCAGCGTAGGGCATGGCGGGGAATTTGCTAGCGGGAGGGCCGCAGATACGCAGTATTTT.

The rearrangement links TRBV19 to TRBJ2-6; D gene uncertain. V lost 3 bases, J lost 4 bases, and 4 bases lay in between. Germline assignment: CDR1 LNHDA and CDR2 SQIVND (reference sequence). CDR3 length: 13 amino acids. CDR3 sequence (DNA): TGTGCCAGTAGTATTGGGGGGGCCAACGTCCTGACTTTC. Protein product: CASSIGGANVLTF.

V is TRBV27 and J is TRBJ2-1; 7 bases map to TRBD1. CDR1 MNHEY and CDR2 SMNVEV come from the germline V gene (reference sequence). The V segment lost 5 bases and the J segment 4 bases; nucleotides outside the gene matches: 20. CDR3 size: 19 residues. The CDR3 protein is CASSHRTLTGTANYNEQFF. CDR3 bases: TGTGCCAGCAGTCACCGAACCTTAACCGGGACAGCTAATTACAATGAGCAGTTCTTC.

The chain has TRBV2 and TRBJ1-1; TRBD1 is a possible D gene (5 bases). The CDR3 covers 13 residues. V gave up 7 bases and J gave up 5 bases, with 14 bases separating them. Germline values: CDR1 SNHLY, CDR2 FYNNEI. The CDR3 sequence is CASNRDWGTEAFF. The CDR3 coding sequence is TGTGCCAGCAACCGGGACTGGGGAACTGAAGCTTTCTTT.

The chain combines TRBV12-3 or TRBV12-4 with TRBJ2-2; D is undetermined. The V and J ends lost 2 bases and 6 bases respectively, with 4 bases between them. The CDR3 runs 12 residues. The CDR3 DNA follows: TGTGCCAGCAGTTTAATCCCCGGGGAGCTGTTTTTT. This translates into CASSLIPGELFF.

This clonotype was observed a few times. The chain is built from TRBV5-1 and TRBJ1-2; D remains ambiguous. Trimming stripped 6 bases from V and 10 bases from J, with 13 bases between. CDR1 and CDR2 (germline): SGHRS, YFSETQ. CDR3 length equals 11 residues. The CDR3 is CASKPPTYYTF. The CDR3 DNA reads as TGCGCCAGCAAACCCCCCACCTACTACACCTTC. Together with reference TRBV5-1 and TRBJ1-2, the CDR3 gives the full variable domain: KAGVTQTPRYLIKTRGQQVTLSCSPISGHRSVSWYQQTPGQGLQFLFEYFSETQRNKGNFPGRFSGRQFSNSRSEMNVSTLELGDSALYLCASKPPTYYTFGSGTRLTVV.

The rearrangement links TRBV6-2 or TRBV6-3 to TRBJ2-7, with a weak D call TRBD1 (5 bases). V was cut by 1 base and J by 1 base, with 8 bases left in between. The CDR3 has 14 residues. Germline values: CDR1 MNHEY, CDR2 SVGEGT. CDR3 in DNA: TGTGCCAGCAGTTACTTTCCAGGGTCCTACGAGCAGTACTTC. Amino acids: CASSYFPGSYEQYF.

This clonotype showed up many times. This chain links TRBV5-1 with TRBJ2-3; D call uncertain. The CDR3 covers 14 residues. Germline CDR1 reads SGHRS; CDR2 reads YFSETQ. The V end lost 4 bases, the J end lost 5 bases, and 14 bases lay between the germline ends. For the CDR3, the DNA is TGCGCCAGCAGCGTGACCAGCTTCCTAGATACGCAGTATTTT. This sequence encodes CASSVTSFLDTQYF.

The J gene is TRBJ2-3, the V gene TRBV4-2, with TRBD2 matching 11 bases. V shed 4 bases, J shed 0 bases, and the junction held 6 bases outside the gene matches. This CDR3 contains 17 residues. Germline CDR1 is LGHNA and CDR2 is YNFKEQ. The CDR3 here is CASSRQGLAASTDTQYF. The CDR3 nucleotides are TGTGCCAGCAGCCGACAGGGACTAGCGGCCAGCACAGATACGCAGTATTTT.

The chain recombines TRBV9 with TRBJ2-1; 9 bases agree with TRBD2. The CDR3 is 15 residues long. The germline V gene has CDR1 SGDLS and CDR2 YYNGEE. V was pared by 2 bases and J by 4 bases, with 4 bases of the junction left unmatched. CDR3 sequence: CASSVASGVYNEQFF. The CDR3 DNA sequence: TGTGCCAGCAGCGTTGCTAGCGGGGTGTACAATGAGCAGTTCTTC.